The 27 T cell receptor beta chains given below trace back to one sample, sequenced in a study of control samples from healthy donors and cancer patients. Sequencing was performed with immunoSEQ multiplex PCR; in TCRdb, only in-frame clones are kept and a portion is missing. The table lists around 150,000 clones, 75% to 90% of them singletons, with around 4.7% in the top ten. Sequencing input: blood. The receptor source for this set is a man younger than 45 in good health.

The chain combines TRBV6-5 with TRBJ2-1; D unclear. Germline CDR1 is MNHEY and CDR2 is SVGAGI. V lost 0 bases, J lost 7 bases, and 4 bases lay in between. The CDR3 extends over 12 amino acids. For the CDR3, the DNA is TGTGCCAGCAGTTACTCGGGTAATGAGCAGTTCTTC. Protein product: CASSYSGNEQFF.

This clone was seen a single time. The CDR3 loop is CATSRLWWDNDNEQFF. In DNA, the CDR3 is TGTGCCACCAGCAGGCTCTGGTGGGACAATGACAATGAGCAGTTCTTC. V and J are TRBV15 and TRBJ2-1; tentative D call: TRBD1 (6 bases). Per germline, CDR1 LNHNV and CDR2 YYDKDF (reference sequence). V dropped 3 bases and J dropped 5 bases, with 17 bases sitting between them. The CDR3 runs to 16 residues.

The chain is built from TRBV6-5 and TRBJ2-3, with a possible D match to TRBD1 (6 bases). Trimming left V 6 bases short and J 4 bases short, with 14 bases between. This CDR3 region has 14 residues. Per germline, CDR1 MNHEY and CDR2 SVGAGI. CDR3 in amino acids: CASSLGQRADTQYF. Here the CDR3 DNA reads TGTGCCAGCAGCCTCGGACAGAGGGCAGATACGCAGTATTTT.

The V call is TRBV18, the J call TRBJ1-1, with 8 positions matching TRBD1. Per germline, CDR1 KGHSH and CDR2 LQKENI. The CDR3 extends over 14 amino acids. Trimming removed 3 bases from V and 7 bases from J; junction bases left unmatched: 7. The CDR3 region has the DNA TGTGCCAGCTCACCCGAGGACAGGGAGTATGAAGCTTTCTTT. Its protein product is CASSPEDREYEAFF.

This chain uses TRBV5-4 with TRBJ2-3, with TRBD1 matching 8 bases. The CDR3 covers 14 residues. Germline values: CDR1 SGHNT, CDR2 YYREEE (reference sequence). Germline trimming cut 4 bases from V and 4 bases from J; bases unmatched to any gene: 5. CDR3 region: CASSPRGLADTQYF. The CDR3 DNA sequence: TGTGCCAGCAGCCCCAGGGGGCTAGCAGATACGCAGTATTTT. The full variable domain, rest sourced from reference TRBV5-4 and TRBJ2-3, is ETGVTQSPTHLIKTRGQQVTLRCSSQSGHNTVSWYQQALGQGPQFIFQYYREEENGRGNFPPRFSGLQFPNYSSELNVNALELDDSALYLCASSPRGLADTQYFGPGTRLTVL.

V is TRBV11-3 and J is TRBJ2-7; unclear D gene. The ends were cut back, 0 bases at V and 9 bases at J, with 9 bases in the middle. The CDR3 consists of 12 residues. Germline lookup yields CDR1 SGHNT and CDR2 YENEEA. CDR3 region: CASSLELGWQYF. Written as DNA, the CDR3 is TGTGCCAGCAGCTTAGAGCTTGGTTGGCAGTACTTC.

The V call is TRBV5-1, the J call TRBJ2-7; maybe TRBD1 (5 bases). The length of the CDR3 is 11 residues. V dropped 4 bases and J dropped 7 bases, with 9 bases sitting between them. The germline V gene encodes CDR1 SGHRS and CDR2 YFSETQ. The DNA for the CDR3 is TGCGCCAGCAGCGCCCAGGGTGAGCAGTACTTC. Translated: CASSAQGEQYF.

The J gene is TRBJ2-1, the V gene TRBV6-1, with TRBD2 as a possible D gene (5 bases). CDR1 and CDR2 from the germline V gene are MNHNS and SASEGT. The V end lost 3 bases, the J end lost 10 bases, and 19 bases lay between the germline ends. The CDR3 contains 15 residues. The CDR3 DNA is TGTGCCAGCAGTGAGTTCACTAGTTTAGCCCTCGAGCAGTTCTTC. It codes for CASSEFTSLALEQFF.

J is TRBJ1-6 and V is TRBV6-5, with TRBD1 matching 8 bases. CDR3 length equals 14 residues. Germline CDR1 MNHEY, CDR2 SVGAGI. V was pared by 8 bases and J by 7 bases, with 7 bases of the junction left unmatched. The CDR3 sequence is CASYQTGVNSPLHF. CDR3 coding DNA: TGTGCCAGCTACCAGACAGGGGTCAATTCACCCCTCCACTTT.

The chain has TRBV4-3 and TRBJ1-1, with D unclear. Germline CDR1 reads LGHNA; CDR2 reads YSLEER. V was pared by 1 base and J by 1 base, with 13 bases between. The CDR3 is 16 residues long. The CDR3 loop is CASSQVGRTGNTEAFF. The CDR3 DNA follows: TGCGCCAGCAGCCAAGTTGGGAGGACTGGGAACACTGAAGCTTTCTTT.

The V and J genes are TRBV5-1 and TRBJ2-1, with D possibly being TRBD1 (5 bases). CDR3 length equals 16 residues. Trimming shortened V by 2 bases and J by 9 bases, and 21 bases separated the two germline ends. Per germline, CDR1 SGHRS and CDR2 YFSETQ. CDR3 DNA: TGCGCCAGCAGCTTCCTCGGGTCCTCACAACAGGCTGAGCAGTTCTTC. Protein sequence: CASSFLGSSQQAEQFF.

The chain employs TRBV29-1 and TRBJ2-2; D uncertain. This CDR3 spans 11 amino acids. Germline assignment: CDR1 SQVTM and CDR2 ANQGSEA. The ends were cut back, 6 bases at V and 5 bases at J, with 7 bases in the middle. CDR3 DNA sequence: TGCAGCGTCCTGGGGACCGGGGAGCTGTTTTTT. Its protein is CSVLGTGELFF.

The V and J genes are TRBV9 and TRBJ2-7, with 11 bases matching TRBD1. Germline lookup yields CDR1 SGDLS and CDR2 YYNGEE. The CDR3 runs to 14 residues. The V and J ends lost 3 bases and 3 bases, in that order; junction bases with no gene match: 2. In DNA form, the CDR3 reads TGTGCCAGCAGCGGCGGGACAGGGGGCTACGAGCAGTACTTC. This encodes CASSGGTGGYEQYF.

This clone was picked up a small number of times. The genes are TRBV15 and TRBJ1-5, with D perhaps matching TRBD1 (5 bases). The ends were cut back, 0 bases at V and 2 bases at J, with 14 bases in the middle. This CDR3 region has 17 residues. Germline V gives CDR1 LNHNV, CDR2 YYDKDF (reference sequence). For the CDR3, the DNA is TGTGCCACCAGCAGAGATCAGTGGGGGGAAGGCAATCAGCCCCAGCATTTT. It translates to CATSRDQWGEGNQPQHF.

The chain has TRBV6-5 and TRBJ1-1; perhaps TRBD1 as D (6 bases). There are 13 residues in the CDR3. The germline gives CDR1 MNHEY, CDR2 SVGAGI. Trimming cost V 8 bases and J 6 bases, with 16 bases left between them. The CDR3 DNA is TGTGCCAGCCAGGGGTGGGGTTTTCCTGAAGCTTTCTTT. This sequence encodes CASQGWGFPEAFF.

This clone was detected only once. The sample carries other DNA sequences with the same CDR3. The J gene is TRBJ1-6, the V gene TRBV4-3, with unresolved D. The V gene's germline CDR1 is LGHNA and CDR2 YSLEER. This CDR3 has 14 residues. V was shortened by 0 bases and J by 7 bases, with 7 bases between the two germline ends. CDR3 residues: CASSQDTGNSPLHF. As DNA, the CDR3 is TGCGCCAGCAGCCAAGATACTGGCAATTCACCCCTCCACTTT.

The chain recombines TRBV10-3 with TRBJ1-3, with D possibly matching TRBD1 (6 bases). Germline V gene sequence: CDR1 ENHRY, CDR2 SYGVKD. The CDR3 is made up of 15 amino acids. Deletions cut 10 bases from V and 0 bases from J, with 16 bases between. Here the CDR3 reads CATWGQSRSGNTIYF. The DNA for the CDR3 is TGTGCCACCTGGGGGCAGTCCCGCTCTGGAAACACCATATATTTT.

As DNA, the CDR3 is TGTGCCAGCAGCCAAGGCCGAGGCTACAATGAGCAGTTCTTC. This codes for CASSQGRGYNEQFF. The V and J genes are TRBV14 and TRBJ2-1; no clear D. Germline V gene data show CDR1 as SGHDN and CDR2 as FVKESK. CDR3 length equals 14 residues. The V end was cut by 1 base, the J end by 3 bases, with 7 bases between.

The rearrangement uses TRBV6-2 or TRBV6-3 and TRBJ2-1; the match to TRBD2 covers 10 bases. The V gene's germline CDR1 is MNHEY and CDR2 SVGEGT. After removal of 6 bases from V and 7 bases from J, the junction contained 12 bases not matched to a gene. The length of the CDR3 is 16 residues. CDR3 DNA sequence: TGTGCCAGCAGCCCTCCGGGGAGCGGGAGGGGGAATGAGCAGTTCTTC. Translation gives CASSPPGSGRGNEQFF.

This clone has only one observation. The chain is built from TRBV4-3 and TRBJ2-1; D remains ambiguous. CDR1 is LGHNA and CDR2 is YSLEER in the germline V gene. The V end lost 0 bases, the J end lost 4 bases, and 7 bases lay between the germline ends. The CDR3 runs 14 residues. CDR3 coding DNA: TGCGCCAGCAGCCAAGAGCGGTCTTACAATGAGCAGTTCTTC. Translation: CASSQERSYNEQFF.

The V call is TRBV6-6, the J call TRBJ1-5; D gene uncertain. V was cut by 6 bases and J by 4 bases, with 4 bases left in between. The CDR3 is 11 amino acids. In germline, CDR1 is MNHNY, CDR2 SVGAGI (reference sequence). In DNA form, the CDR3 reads TGTGCCAGCAGCAAGAATCAGCCCCAGCATTTT. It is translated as CASSKNQPQHF.

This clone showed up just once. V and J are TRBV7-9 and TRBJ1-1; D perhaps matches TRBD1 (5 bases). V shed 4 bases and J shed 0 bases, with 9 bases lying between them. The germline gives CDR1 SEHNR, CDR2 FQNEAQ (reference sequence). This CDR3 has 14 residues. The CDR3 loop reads CASSSDTMNTEAFF. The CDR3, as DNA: TGTGCCAGCAGCTCGGACACAATGAACACTGAAGCTTTCTTT.

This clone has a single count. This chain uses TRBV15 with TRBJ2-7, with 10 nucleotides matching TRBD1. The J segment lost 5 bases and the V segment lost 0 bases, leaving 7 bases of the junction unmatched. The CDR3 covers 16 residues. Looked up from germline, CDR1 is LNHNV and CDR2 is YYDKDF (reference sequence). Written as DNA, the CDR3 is TGTGCCACCAGCAGAGATGGGGACAGGGGATTTCACGAGCAGTACTTC. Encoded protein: CATSRDGDRGFHEQYF.

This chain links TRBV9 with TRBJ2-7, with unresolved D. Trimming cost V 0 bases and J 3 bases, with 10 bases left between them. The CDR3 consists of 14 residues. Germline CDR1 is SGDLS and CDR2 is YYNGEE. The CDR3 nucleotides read TGTGCCAGCAGCGTAGACGGCCAGCTCTACGAGCAGTACTTC. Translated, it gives CASSVDGQLYEQYF. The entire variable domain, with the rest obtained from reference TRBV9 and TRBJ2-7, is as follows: DSGVTQTPKHLITATGQRVTLRCSPRSGDLSVYWYQQSLDQGLQFLIQYYNGEERAKGNILERFSAQQFPDLHSELNLSSLELGDSALYFCASSVDGQLYEQYFGPGTRLTVT.

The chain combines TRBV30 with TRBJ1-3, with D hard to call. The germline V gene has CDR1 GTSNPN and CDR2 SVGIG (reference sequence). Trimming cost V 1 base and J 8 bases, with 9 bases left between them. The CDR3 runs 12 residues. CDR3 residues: CAWSGLGDTIYF. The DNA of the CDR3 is TGTGCCTGGAGTGGGCTCGGGGACACCATATATTTT.

CDR3 in amino acids: CASSIGWNRGSYEQYF. Written as DNA, the CDR3 is TGTGCCAGTAGTATCGGATGGAATCGGGGATCATACGAGCAGTACTTC. The V and J genes are TRBV19 and TRBJ2-7; D may be TRBD2 (5 bases). Between the trimmed V and J ends, which lost 3 bases and 4 bases, there was a span of 19 bases. Germline V gene lookup returns CDR1 LNHDA and CDR2 SQIVND (reference sequence). This CDR3 contains 16 residues.

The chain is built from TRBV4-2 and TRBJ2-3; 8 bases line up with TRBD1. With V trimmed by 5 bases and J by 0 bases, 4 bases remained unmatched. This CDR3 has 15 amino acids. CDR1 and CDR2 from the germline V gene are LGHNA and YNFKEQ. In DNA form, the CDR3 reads TGTGCCAGCAGCAACACAGGGGGGAGCACAGATACGCAGTATTTT. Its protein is CASSNTGGSTDTQYF.